A single sample is the source of the 11 T cell receptor beta chains below, sequenced in a study of spatial heterogeneity in lung cancer. Each CDR3 protein is one row after TCRdb ran MiXCR on the 5' RACE reads. The profile shows about 100,000 distinct CDR3 sequences, 15% to 20% of them singletons. Time point specified: blood at routine non-recurrence follow-up after resection. The specimen was PBMCs, collected at follow-up. All receptors derive from a male donor with early-stage non-small cell lung cancer.

This clonotype was found many times. The V and J genes are TRBV6-5 and TRBJ1-5, with TRBD1 as a possible D gene (6 bases). The CDR3 is 15 residues long. The germline V gene encodes CDR1 MNHEY and CDR2 SVGAGI. V was cut by 6 bases and J by 0 bases, with 12 bases left in between. Here the CDR3 DNA reads TGTGCCAGCAGACCAGACAGGACTAGCAATCAGCCCCAGCATTTT. Its protein is CASRPDRTSNQPQHF.

This clonotype was counted between two and nine times. The chain links TRBV19 to TRBJ1-5, with 7 bases that match TRBD1. V was clipped by 5 bases and J by 4 bases; unmatched bases: 11. CDR1 and CDR2 from the germline V gene are LNHDA and SQIVND (reference sequence). The CDR3 is 16 residues long. The CDR3 protein is CASSPGQYKANQPQHF. The CDR3, as DNA: TGTGCCAGTAGTCCGGGACAGTATAAGGCAAATCAGCCCCAGCATTTT.

This clonotype occurred a few times. The CDR3 DNA follows: TGTGCCAGCAGTGATGTACTAGCGGGAGGACCACTGACAGATACGCAGTATTTT. Protein product: CASSDVLAGGPLTDTQYF. The rearrangement joins TRBV2 to TRBJ2-3; 12 bases are shared with TRBD2. This CDR3 comprises 18 residues. V lost 3 bases and J lost 3; bases outside the gene matches: 10. Germline assignment: CDR1 SNHLY and CDR2 FYNNEI.

This clonotype was detected many times. The chain has TRBV7-9 and TRBJ2-6; TRBD1 might be the D (6 bases). The CDR3 totals 17 residues. The germline CDR1 and CDR2 sequences are SEHNR and FQNEAQ (reference sequence). V was pared by 3 bases and J by 3 bases, with 15 bases between. CDR3: CASSFPERGYGANVLTF. The CDR3 nucleotides are TGTGCCAGCAGCTTTCCGGAAAGGGGGTATGGGGCCAACGTCCTGACTTTC.

The V and J genes are TRBV20-1 and TRBJ1-2, with TRBD1 matching 7 bases. V dropped 1 base and J dropped 2; count of bases not matched to a gene: 7. This CDR3 is 15 amino acids long. The V gene's germline CDR1 is DFQATT and CDR2 SNEGSKA (reference sequence). CDR3 protein: CSARVKGQLNYGYTF. In DNA form, the CDR3 reads TGCAGTGCTAGAGTTAAGGGACAGTTAAACTATGGCTACACCTTC.

V usage is TRBV29-1 and J usage is TRBJ2-4; D not resolved. The V and J ends lost 3 bases and 4 bases respectively, with 7 bases between them. The CDR3 runs to 12 residues. Germline V CDR1 and CDR2: SQVTM, ANQGSEA. The CDR3 reads CSVDWGKNIQYF. As DNA, the CDR3 is TGCAGCGTTGACTGGGGTAAAAACATTCAGTACTTC.

A few counts support this clonotype. V is TRBV19 and J is TRBJ2-1; D unclear. The germline V and J ends were trimmed by 2 bases and 6 bases, with 17 bases remaining between them. Germline lookup yields CDR1 LNHDA and CDR2 SQIVND (reference sequence). The CDR3 length is 16 residues. The chain's CDR3 is CASSISYPHTFNEQFF. The CDR3 DNA reads as TGTGCCAGTAGTATATCGTACCCTCACACTTTCAATGAGCAGTTCTTC. The whole variable domain, remainder taken from reference TRBV19 and TRBJ2-1, is DGGITQSPKYLFRKEGQNVTLSCEQNLNHDAMYWYRQDPGQGLRLIYYSQIVNDFQKGDIAEGYSVSREKKESFPLTVTSAQKNPTAFYLCASSISYPHTFNEQFFGPGTRLTVL.

V usage is TRBV24-1 and J usage is TRBJ2-7, with 7 bases identical to TRBD1. CDR3 size: 15 residues. Germline V CDR1 and CDR2: KGHDR, SFDVKD. Losses at the gene ends were 4 bases for V and 6 bases for J; bases not matched to a gene: 11. The CDR3, as DNA: TGTGCCACCAGTGACCCTAGCCGGGACAGAAGCGAGCAGTACTTC. Amino acid sequence: CATSDPSRDRSEQYF.

This chain uses TRBV27 with TRBJ2-7; D perhaps matches TRBD1 (6 bases). Germline V lookup: CDR1 MNHEY, CDR2 SMNVEV (reference sequence). The length of the CDR3 is 13 residues. Between the trimmed V and J ends, which lost 4 bases and 5 bases, there was a span of 12 bases. The CDR3 loop reads CASSSRQENEQYF. The CDR3 bases are TGTGCCAGCAGTTCCAGACAGGAGAACGAGCAGTACTTC.

The chain carries TRBV7-8 and TRBJ2-7; weak D call: TRBD2 (7 bases). V lost 5 bases, J lost 3 bases, and 17 bases lay in between. The V gene's germline CDR1 is SGHVS and CDR2 FQNEAQ. This CDR3 contains 15 residues. The CDR3 DNA reads as TGTGCCAGCAGCAAGAGGGGGGGACTCAACTACGAGCAGTACTTC. It codes for CASSKRGGLNYEQYF. Drawing the rest from reference TRBV7-8 and TRBJ2-7, the complete variable domain is GAGVSQSPRYKVAKRGQDVALRCDPISGHVSLFWYQQALGQGPEFLTYFQNEAQLDKSGLPSDRFFAERPEGSVSTLKIQRTQQEDSAVYLCASSKRGGLNYEQYFGPGTRLTVT.

This sequence joins TRBV15 and TRBJ1-1; tentatively, D is TRBD1 (6 bases). Trimming cost V 9 bases and J 4 bases, with 18 bases left between them. Germline CDR1 reads LNHNV; CDR2 reads YYDKDF (reference sequence). The length of the CDR3 is 14 residues. CDR3 nucleotides: TGTGCCACAGAAAGGGGGGCGAGGGGCACTGAAGCTTTCTTT. Amino acids: CATERGARGTEAFF.